At least ten counts were recorded for the clone carrying this T cell receptor beta chain. What it binds is unknown. Patients with uncontrolled infections, other autoimmune diseases, pregnancy or lactation were excluded. Germline assignment: CDR1 KGHSH and CDR2 LQKENI. The V end was cut by 4 bases, the J end by 7 bases, with 11 bases between. The CDR3 is 13 amino acids. These data come from a study of T cells in Graves' hyperthyroidism and ophthalmopathy. General study points: For ophthalmopathy, model prediction preceded onset by a median roughly 5.9 months. Separation of ophthalmopathy from stable hyperthyroidism was achieved by a 13 V-J model. Most expanded thyroid clonotypes above 0.001 recurred in blood.

TCR beta CDR3 regions were amplified from RNA. The TCR CDR3 first-round RT-PCR relied on the HTBI primer set. TCRdb independently ran MiXCR on the multiplex PCR reads; one entry per CDR3 protein. The profile shows about 640,000 distinct CDR3 sequences, less than 25% of them singletons. Sequenced input: blood. This rearrangement joins TRBV18 to TRBJ2-1; tentatively, D is TRBD2 (5 bases). This TCR derives from a man between 25 and 39 years old with Graves' ophthalmopathy. CDR3 in amino acids: CASSRSRENEQFF. The CDR3 bases are TGTGCCAGCTCACGTTCAAGGGAGAATGAGCAGTTCTTC. The full variable domain, rest sourced from reference TRBV18 and TRBJ2-1, is NAGVMQNPRHLVRRRGQEARLRCSPMKGHSHVYWYRQLPEEGLKFMVYLQKENIIDESGMPKERFSAEFPKEGPSILRIQQVVRGDSAAYFCASSRSRENEQFFGPGTRLTVL.